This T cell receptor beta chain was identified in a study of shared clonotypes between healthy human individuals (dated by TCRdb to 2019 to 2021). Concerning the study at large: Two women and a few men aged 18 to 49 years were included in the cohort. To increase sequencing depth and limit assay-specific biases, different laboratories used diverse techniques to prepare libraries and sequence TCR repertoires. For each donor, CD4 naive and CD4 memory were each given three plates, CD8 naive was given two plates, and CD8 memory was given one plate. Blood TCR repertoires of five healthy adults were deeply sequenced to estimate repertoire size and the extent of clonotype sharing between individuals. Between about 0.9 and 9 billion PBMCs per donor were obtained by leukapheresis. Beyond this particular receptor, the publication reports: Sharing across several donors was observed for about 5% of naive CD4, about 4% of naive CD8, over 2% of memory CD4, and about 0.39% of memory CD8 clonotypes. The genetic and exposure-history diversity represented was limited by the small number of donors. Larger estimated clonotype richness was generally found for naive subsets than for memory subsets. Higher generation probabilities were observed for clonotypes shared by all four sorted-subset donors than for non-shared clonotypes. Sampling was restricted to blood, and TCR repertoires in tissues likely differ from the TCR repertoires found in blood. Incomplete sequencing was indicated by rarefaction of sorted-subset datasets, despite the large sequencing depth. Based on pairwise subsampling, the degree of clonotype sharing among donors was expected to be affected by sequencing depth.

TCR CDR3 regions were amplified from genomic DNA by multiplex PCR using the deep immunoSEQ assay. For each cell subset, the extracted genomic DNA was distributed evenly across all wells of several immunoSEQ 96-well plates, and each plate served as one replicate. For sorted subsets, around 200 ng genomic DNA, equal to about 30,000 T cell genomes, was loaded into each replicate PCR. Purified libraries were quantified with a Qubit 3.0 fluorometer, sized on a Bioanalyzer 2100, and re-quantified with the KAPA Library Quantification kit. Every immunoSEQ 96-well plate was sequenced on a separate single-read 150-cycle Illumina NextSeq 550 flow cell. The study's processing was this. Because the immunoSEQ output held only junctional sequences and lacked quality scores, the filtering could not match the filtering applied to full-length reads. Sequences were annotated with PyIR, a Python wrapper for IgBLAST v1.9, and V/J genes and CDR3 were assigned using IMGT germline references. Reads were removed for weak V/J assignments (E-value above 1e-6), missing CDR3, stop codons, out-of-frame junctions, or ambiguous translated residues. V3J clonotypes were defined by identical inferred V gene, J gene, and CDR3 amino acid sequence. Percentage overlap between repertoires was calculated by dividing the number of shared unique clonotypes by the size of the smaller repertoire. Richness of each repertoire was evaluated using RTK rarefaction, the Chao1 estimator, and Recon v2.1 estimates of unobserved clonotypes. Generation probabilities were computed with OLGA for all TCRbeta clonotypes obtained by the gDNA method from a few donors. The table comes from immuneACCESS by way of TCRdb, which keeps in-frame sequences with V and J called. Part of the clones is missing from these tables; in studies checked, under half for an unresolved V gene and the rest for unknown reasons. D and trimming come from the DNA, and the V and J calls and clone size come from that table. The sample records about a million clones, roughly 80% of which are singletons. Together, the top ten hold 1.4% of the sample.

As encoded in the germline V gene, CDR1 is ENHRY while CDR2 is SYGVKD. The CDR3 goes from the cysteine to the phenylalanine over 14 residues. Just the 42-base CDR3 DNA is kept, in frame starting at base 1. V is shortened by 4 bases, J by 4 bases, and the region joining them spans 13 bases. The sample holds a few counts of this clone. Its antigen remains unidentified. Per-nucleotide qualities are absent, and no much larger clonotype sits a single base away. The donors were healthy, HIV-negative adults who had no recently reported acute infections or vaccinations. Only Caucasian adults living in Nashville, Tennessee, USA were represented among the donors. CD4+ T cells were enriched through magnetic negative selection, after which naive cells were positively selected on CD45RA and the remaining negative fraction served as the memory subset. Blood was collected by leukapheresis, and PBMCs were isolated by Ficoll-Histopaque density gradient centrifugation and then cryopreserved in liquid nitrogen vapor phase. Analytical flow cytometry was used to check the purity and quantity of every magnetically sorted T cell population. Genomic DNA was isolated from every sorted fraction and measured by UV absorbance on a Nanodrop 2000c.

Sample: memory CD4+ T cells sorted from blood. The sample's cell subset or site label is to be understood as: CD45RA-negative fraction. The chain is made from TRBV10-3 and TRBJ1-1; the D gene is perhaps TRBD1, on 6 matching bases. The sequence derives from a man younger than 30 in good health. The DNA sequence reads TGTGCCATCAGTGGACAGGCTGTTGGCACTGAAGCTTTCTTT. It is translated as CAISGQAVGTEAFF.